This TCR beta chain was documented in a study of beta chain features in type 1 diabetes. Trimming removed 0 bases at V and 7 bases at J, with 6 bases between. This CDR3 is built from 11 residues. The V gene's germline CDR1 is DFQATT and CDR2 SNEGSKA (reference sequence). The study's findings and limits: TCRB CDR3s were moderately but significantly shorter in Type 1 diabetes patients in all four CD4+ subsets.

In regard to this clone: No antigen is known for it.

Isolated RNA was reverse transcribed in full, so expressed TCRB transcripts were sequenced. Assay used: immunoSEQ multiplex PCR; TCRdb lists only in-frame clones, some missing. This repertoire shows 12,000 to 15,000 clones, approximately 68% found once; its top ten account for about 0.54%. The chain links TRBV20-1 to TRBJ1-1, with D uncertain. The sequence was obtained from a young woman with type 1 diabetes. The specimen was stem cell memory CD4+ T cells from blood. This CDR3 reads CSARDRGEAFF. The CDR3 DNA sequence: TGCAGTGCTAGAGATCGGGGTGAAGCTTTCTTT.